This passage covers 18 T cell receptor beta chains from one sample sequenced in a study of blood T cells in healthy people across ages. A second PCR, run for about 7 to 11 cycles, used a sample-barcoded 5' primer plus a J-beta primer mix. Via MiXCR, TCRdb re-called the 5' RACE reads, giving one row per CDR3 protein. The repertoire holds about 1.5 million distinct CDR3 sequences, roughly 43% seen once, with approximately 4.1% in the top ten. The sequencing input was blood. The receptors were sampled from a woman in her late teens or twenties in good health.

The chain joins TRBV12-3 or TRBV12-4 to TRBJ2-3; 7 bases line up with TRBD2. V trimming: 5 bases; J trimming: 2 bases; junction bases outside the gene matches: 4. This CDR3 comprises 14 residues. CDR3 coding DNA: TGTGCCAGCAGTAGCGGGATTCTCACAGATACGCAGTATTTT. It specifies CASSSGILTDTQYF.

The rearrangement uses TRBV6-2 or TRBV6-3 and TRBJ1-1, with 9 bases matching TRBD1. V lost 2 bases, J lost 0 bases, and 4 bases stayed unmatched. Germline V gives CDR1 MNHEY, CDR2 SVGEGT. The CDR3 is 16 amino acids. Here the CDR3 reads CASSYATGGMNTEAFF. The DNA for the CDR3 is TGTGCCAGCAGTTACGCGACAGGGGGGATGAACACTGAAGCTTTCTTT.

The chain links TRBV29-1 to TRBJ1-2; D may be TRBD1 (5 bases). This CDR3 contains 11 residues. The V gene's germline CDR1 is SQVTM and CDR2 ANQGSEA. The ends were cut back, 8 bases at V and 4 bases at J, with 11 bases in the middle. The CDR3 loop is CSPGTAYGYTF. DNA for the CDR3: TGCAGCCCAGGGACGGCCTATGGCTACACCTTC.

The chain has TRBV20-1 and TRBJ2-7; TRBD2 matches at 8 bases. The CDR3 is 15 residues long. The junction had 15 bases not matched to a gene; V was cut back by 5 bases and J by 6 bases. Germline V gene lookup returns CDR1 DFQATT and CDR2 SNEGSKA (reference sequence). The CDR3 DNA follows: TGCAGTGCTTTAGGGATGGCAGCGGGAGAAAGCGAGCAGTACTTC. Its translation is CSALGMAAGESEQYF.

This clonotype showed up just a few times. The rearrangement joins TRBV2 to TRBJ2-7, with unresolved D. With 6 bases removed from V and 7 bases from J, the gap between germline ends came to 7 bases. The germline V gene has CDR1 SNHLY and CDR2 FYNNEI. This CDR3 region has 10 residues. The CDR3 DNA is TGTGCCAGCAGGAAGACAGAGCAGTACTTC. It is translated as CASRKTEQYF.

A few counts support this clonotype. The genes are TRBV6-5 and TRBJ1-2; D gene uncertain. Germline CDR1 reads MNHEY; CDR2 reads SVGAGI. This CDR3 has 12 amino acids. V dropped 6 bases and J dropped 7 bases, with 12 bases sitting between them. The CDR3 loop reads CASRTSEGGYTF. In DNA, the CDR3 is TGTGCCAGCAGGACTTCTGAGGGTGGCTACACCTTC.

J is TRBJ2-3 and V is TRBV20-1, with no clear D. This CDR3 is 13 amino acids long. Trimming cost V 5 bases and J 1 base, with 10 bases left between them. Germline CDR1 and CDR2: DFQATT and SNEGSKA (reference sequence). The CDR3 spells CSAWSFGTDTQYF. CDR3 sequence (DNA): TGCAGTGCTTGGAGTTTTGGCACAGATACGCAGTATTTT.

The V gene is TRBV29-1, the J gene TRBJ1-3; unclear D gene. CDR3 length equals 11 residues. V lost 4 bases and J 4 bases, leaving 5 bases between the germline ends. CDR1 is SQVTM and CDR2 is ANQGSEA in the germline V gene. CDR3 region: CSVVRGNTIYF. In DNA, the CDR3 is TGCAGCGTTGTAAGGGGAAACACCATATATTTT.

V and J are TRBV6-5 and TRBJ1-6; D not certain. The CDR3 contains 15 residues. CDR1 MNHEY and CDR2 SVGAGI come from the germline V gene. V was cut by 8 bases and J by 6 bases, with 17 bases left in between. In DNA form, the CDR3 reads TGTGCCAGCCGCCCCGGTACGGGCTTTAATTCACCCCTCCACTTT. As protein: CASRPGTGFNSPLHF.

This chain joins TRBV27 and TRBJ1-1, with D unclear. With 3 bases removed from V and 0 bases from J, the gap between germline ends came to 11 bases. Per the germline V gene, CDR1 is MNHEY and CDR2 is SMNVEV (reference sequence). The CDR3 length is 15 residues. CDR3 sequence: CASSLAGRLNTEAFF. CDR3 nucleotides: TGTGCCAGCAGTTTGGCAGGTCGTTTGAACACTGAAGCTTTCTTT.

Notes on this clonotype: A junction end diverges from the germline sequence, so it may reflect a read error. The gene calls are TRBV4-2 and TRBJ2-5; perhaps D is TRBD1 or TRBD2 (5 bases each). The tail of the sequence fits TRBJ2-7 better, so the J call may be wrong. Germline loops: CDR1 LGHNA, CDR2 YNFKEQ. This CDR3 is built from 13 residues. CDR3: CAGSQGVSNEQYF. In DNA, the CDR3 is TGTGCCGGCAGCCAGGGAGTCTCTAACGAGCAGTACTTC.

The table lists this clonotype with a few counts. The V call is TRBV7-6, the J call TRBJ2-2; D not resolved. This CDR3 has 15 residues. The V gene's germline CDR1 is SGHVS and CDR2 FNYEAQ. Trimming removed 2 bases from V and 5 bases from J, with 12 bases in between. The CDR3 spells CASSLRERGTGELFF. CDR3 nucleotides: TGTGCCAGCAGCTTAAGGGAACGTGGGACCGGGGAGCTGTTTTTT. Full variable domain (missing parts from reference TRBV7-6 and TRBJ2-2): GAGVSQSPRYKVTKRGQDVALRCDPISGHVSLYWYRQALGQGPEFLTYFNYEAQQDKSGLPNDRFSAERPEGSISTLTIQRTEQRDSAMYRCASSLRERGTGELFFGEGSRLTVL.

The CDR3, as DNA: TGCAGTGCTAGAGTTTGGACAGGGGGCATGGTGGACACTGAAGCTTTCTTT. It codes for CSARVWTGGMVDTEAFF. The chain uses TRBV20-1 and TRBJ1-1, with 11 bases aligning to TRBD1. Unmatched junction bases numbered 10, after V lost 1 base and J lost 3 bases. The CDR3 has 17 amino acids. Germline V gene lookup returns CDR1 DFQATT and CDR2 SNEGSKA (reference sequence).

The chain combines TRBV7-2 with TRBJ1-2; 8 bases agree with TRBD1. Germline trimming cut 5 bases from V and 7 bases from J; bases unmatched to any gene: 12. CDR3 length equals 15 residues. Germline CDR1 SGHTA, CDR2 FQGNSA. CDR3 sequence: CASSQDRAAKGGYTF. In DNA, the CDR3 is TGTGCCAGCAGCCAGGACAGGGCCGCAAAGGGTGGCTACACCTTC.

This clonotype was found a few times. V usage is TRBV25-1 and J usage is TRBJ2-5; D uncertain. V gave up 6 bases and J gave up 4 bases, with 12 bases separating them. The CDR3 extends over 13 amino acids. Germline values: CDR1 MGHDK, CDR2 SYGVNS. CDR3 DNA: TGTGCCAGCAGCCTAAGTGCTATAGAGACCCAGTACTTC. It encodes CASSLSAIETQYF.

The rearrangement joins TRBV20-1 to TRBJ2-2, with unresolved D. Trimming removed 5 bases from V and 6 bases from J, with 10 bases in between. Germline V gene data show CDR1 as DFQATT and CDR2 as SNEGSKA (reference sequence). This CDR3 is built from 12 residues. CDR3 amino acids: CSARPTAGELFF. Here the CDR3 DNA reads TGCAGTGCTCGCCCTACGGCCGGGGAGCTGTTTTTT.

This clonotype was seen a few times. The chain links TRBV20-1 to TRBJ1-1, with D possibly matching TRBD1 (6 bases). The CDR3 contains 13 residues. V shed 6 bases and J shed 1 base, with 12 bases lying between them. CDR1 is DFQATT, CDR2 SNEGSKA, per germline (reference sequence). CDR3 protein: CSARQVPNTEAFF. The CDR3 DNA sequence: TGCAGTGCAAGACAGGTCCCGAACACTGAAGCTTTCTTT.

The V and J genes are TRBV29-1 and TRBJ1-2; D possibly corresponds to TRBD1 (6 bases). The CDR3 has 15 residues. V was pared by 1 base and J by 3 bases, with 15 bases between. The V gene's germline CDR1 is SQVTM and CDR2 ANQGSEA. Here the CDR3 DNA reads TGCAGCGTTGAAGTTCTATGGGGGGCAGACTATGGCTACACCTTC. Amino acids: CSVEVLWGADYGYTF.